This is a list of T cell receptor beta chains from one sample in a study of T cells in tumors after PD-1 blockade. The protocol was immunoSEQ multiplex PCR, while the TCRdb copy is restricted to in-frame clones and leaves out a portion. The repertoire includes 45,000 to 60,000 clones, over 70% of them detected once, and 4% to 4.5% sits in the top ten. The source was PBMCs, collected before anti-PD-1 treatment. The origin of the receptors is a human donor with basal cell carcinoma. CDR3s include the opening cysteine and the closing phenylalanine or tryptophan. The D gene is left open where the match is weak. Only part of the rows carry a size: once, few, many, or a class if the clone is expanded.

V gene: TRBV2
J gene: TRBJ2-3
D gene: TRBD2
clone size: -
CDR3 DNA: TGTGCCAGCAGTGATAGCGTTAAACTAGCGGGGGGATCAGATACGCAGTATTTT
CDR3 protein: CASSDSVKLAGGSDTQYF

V gene: TRBV7-2
J gene: TRBJ1-5
D gene: TRBD1
clone size: -
CDR3 DNA: TGTGCCAGCAGCTTGGTAGGGGGCAGTCAGCCCCAGCATTTT
CDR3 protein: CASSLVGGSQPQHF

V gene: TRBV10-2
J gene: TRBJ2-1
D gene: TRBD1
clone size: -
CDR3 DNA: TGCGCCACGGGACAGGGCAACAATGAGCAGTTCTTC
CDR3 protein: CATGQGNNEQFF

V gene: TRBV6-5
J gene: TRBJ1-6
D gene: -
clone size: -
CDR3 DNA: TGTGCCAGCAATTTAGACAGCTCCTATAATTCACCCCTCCACTTT
CDR3 protein: CASNLDSSYNSPLHF

V gene: TRBV5-4
J gene: TRBJ2-1
D gene: TRBD2
clone size: once
CDR3 DNA: TGTGCCAGCAGCTTGGTTGGGGGGGGCAATGAGCAGTTCTTC
CDR3 protein: CASSLVGGGNEQFF

V gene: TRBV21-1
J gene: TRBJ1-4
D gene: -
clone size: -
CDR3 DNA: TGTGCCAGCAGCAAAGCGCTTAGGAGGGGAAGGGGTGAAAAACTGTTTTTT
CDR3 protein: CASSKALRRGRGEKLFF

V gene: TRBV5-4
J gene: TRBJ1-2
D gene: TRBD1
clone size: -
CDR3 DNA: TGTGCCAGCAGTTTCGACAGGGGGCGGGATGGCTACACCTTC
CDR3 protein: CASSFDRGRDGYTF

V gene: TRBV30
J gene: TRBJ1-6
D gene: TRBD1
clone size: -
CDR3 DNA: TGTGCCTGGAGTGGTGGTCCGGGACAGGGGGCGGCGGGTAATTCACCCCTCCACTTT
CDR3 protein: CAWSGGPGQGAAGNSPLHF

V gene: TRBV5-6
J gene: TRBJ2-7
D gene: TRBD1
clone size: -
CDR3 DNA: TGTGCCAGCAGTAACAGGGGGTCCTACGAGCAGTACTTC
CDR3 protein: CASSNRGSYEQYF

V gene: TRBV20-1
J gene: TRBJ2-5
D gene: -
clone size: -
CDR3 DNA: TGCAGTGCCGCTAACCAAGAGACCCAGTACTTC
CDR3 protein: CSAANQETQYF

V gene: TRBV7-2
J gene: TRBJ1-2
D gene: -
clone size: -
CDR3 DNA: TGTGCCAGCAGCGAACGGGACGGGAGATCTAACTATGGCTACACCTTC
CDR3 protein: CASSERDGRSNYGYTF

V gene: TRBV3-1/TRBV3-2
J gene: TRBJ1-2
D gene: -
clone size: -
CDR3 DNA: TGTGCCAGCAGCCAAGAGGCCGGGGCAATAGGGTACACCTTC
CDR3 protein: CASSQEAGAIGYTF

V gene: TRBV19
J gene: TRBJ2-6
D gene: TRBD2
clone size: -
CDR3 DNA: TGTGCCAGTAGTGCGGGGGTCGGGGCCAACGTCCTGACTTTC
CDR3 protein: CASSAGVGANVLTF

V gene: TRBV9
J gene: TRBJ2-6
D gene: -
clone size: -
CDR3 DNA: TGTGCCAGCAGCGTAGCTACCGGGGGTTTCTCTGGGGCCAACGTCCTGACTTTC
CDR3 protein: CASSVATGGFSGANVLTF

V gene: TRBV5-8
J gene: TRBJ2-7
D gene: -
clone size: -
CDR3 DNA: TGTGCCAGCAGCCTCCGGGTCCTCTCCTACGAGCAGTACTTC
CDR3 protein: CASSLRVLSYEQYF

V gene: TRBV5-6
J gene: TRBJ2-1
D gene: TRBD1
clone size: -
CDR3 DNA: TGTGCCAGCAGCTTGGCCTACGGACAGGGGGTTAATGAGCAGTTCTTC
CDR3 protein: CASSLAYGQGVNEQFF

V gene: TRBV10-2
J gene: TRBJ2-7
D gene: TRBD1
clone size: -
CDR3 DNA: TGCGCCAGCAGTGAACAGGGGGCTGGCTACGAGCAGTACTTC
CDR3 protein: CASSEQGAGYEQYF

V gene: TRBV14
J gene: TRBJ2-3
D gene: -
clone size: once
CDR3 DNA: TGTGCCAGCAGCCTCAGACGGGGACTCACAGATACGCAGTATTTT
CDR3 protein: CASSLRRGLTDTQYF

V gene: TRBV5-1
J gene: TRBJ1-2
D gene: -
clone size: -
CDR3 DNA: TGCGCCAGCAGCTTGGGGGCGTATAACTATGGCTACACCTTC
CDR3 protein: CASSLGAYNYGYTF

V gene: TRBV18
J gene: TRBJ2-3
D gene: TRBD1
clone size: -
CDR3 DNA: TGTGCCAGCTCAACTCGGACAGGGGGTCAGGATACGCAGTATTTT
CDR3 protein: CASSTRTGGQDTQYF

V gene: TRBV11-3
J gene: TRBJ2-2
D gene: TRBD2
clone size: -
CDR3 DNA: TGTGCCTCTAGCGGTAGCCGGAACACCGGGGAGCTGTTTTTT
CDR3 protein: CASSGSRNTGELFF

V gene: TRBV15
J gene: TRBJ2-5
D gene: TRBD1
clone size: -
CDR3 DNA: TGTGCCACCAGCAGGGGAACAGGGGGTGGAGAGACCCAGTACTTC
CDR3 protein: CATSRGTGGGETQYF

V gene: TRBV6-1
J gene: TRBJ1-1
D gene: -
clone size: -
CDR3 DNA: TGTGCCAGCAGTGAATGGGCCGGGATGAACACTGAAGCTTTCTTT
CDR3 protein: CASSEWAGMNTEAFF

V gene: TRBV6-2/TRBV6-3
J gene: TRBJ2-7
D gene: -
clone size: -
CDR3 DNA: TGTGCCAGCAGTTACTCGTCCGGGGATGAGCAGTACTTC
CDR3 protein: CASSYSSGDEQYF

V gene: TRBV6-5
J gene: TRBJ1-4
D gene: -
clone size: -
CDR3 DNA: TGTGCCAGCACGGGGGGTAAGGGTAATGAAAAACTGTTTTTT
CDR3 protein: CASTGGKGNEKLFF

V gene: TRBV6-6
J gene: TRBJ2-1
D gene: TRBD2
clone size: -
CDR3 DNA: TGTGCCAGCAGCCCCGGGACTAGCGGGGCAAATGAGCAGTTCTTC
CDR3 protein: CASSPGTSGANEQFF

V gene: TRBV6-2/TRBV6-3
J gene: TRBJ2-3
D gene: -
clone size: -
CDR3 DNA: TGTGCCAGCAGTTGGTCCACAGATACGCAGTATTTT
CDR3 protein: CASSWSTDTQYF

V gene: TRBV5-6
J gene: TRBJ2-3
D gene: TRBD2
clone size: -
CDR3 DNA: TGTGCCAGCAGCTTGCAGCGGGGGTGGGCAGATACGCAGTATTTT
CDR3 protein: CASSLQRGWADTQYF

V gene: TRBV6-5
J gene: TRBJ2-5
D gene: TRBD1
clone size: -
CDR3 DNA: TGTGCCAGCAGTTACTCGGCCAGGGGGCCTCGGGAGACCCAGTACTTC
CDR3 protein: CASSYSARGPRETQYF

V gene: TRBV2
J gene: TRBJ1-6
D gene: TRBD1
clone size: -
CDR3 DNA: TGTGCCAGCAGGACAGGGAGTGGTTCACCCCTCCACTTT
CDR3 protein: CASRTGSGSPLHF

V gene: TRBV28
J gene: TRBJ2-1
D gene: TRBD2
clone size: few
CDR3 DNA: TGTGCCAGCAGTCCACACGGCGGGGGGAAAAACAATGAGCAGTTCTTC
CDR3 protein: CASSPHGGGKNNEQFF

V gene: TRBV4-2
J gene: TRBJ2-7
D gene: -
clone size: -
CDR3 DNA: TGTGCCAGCAGCCAAGATTGGGGGGTACACTACGAGCAGTACTTC
CDR3 protein: CASSQDWGVHYEQYF

V gene: TRBV5-4
J gene: TRBJ2-7
D gene: -
clone size: -
CDR3 DNA: TGTGCCAGCAGCTTGGTAACTAGCTACGAGCAGTACTTC
CDR3 protein: CASSLVTSYEQYF

V gene: TRBV2
J gene: TRBJ1-5
D gene: -
clone size: -
CDR3 DNA: TGTGCCAGCAGTGGGGGTAGGGGAATGAGTCAGCCCCAGCATTTT
CDR3 protein: CASSGGRGMSQPQHF

V gene: TRBV19
J gene: TRBJ2-3
D gene: TRBD1
clone size: -
CDR3 DNA: TGTGCCAGTAGTATATGGGCAGGGGGTATCACAGATACGCAGTATTTT
CDR3 protein: CASSIWAGGITDTQYF